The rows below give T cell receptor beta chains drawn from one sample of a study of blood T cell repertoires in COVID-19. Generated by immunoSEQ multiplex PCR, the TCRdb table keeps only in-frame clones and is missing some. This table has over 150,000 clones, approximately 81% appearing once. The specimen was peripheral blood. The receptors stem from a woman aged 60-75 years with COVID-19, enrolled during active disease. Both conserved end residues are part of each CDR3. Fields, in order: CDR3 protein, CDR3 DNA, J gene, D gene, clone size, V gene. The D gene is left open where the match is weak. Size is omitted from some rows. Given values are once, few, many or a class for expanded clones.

cdr3_aa: CASSYLGTGNTIYF
cdr3_nt: TGTGCCAGCAGTTATTTGGGCACTGGAAACACCATATATTTT
j_call: TRBJ1-3
d_call: NA
clone_size: NA
v_call: TRBV6-2/TRBV6-3

cdr3_aa: CASSGGAGGNEQFF
cdr3_nt: TGTGCCAGCAGCGGGGGAGCGGGAGGGAATGAGCAGTTCTTC
j_call: TRBJ2-1
d_call: TRBD2
clone_size: NA
v_call: TRBV9

cdr3_aa: CASTDTDPSNQPQHF
cdr3_nt: TGTGCCAGCACTGACACAGACCCGAGCAATCAGCCCCAGCATTTT
j_call: TRBJ1-5
d_call: NA
clone_size: NA
v_call: TRBV2

cdr3_aa: CATSDFDRSGANVLTF
cdr3_nt: TGTGCCACCAGTGACTTTGACCGGAGTGGGGCCAACGTCCTGACTTTC
j_call: TRBJ2-6
d_call: NA
clone_size: NA
v_call: TRBV24-1

cdr3_aa: CSVEDQGRPLRKPLHF
cdr3_nt: TGCAGCGTTGAAGATCAAGGCAGGCCCTTGAGAAAACCCCTCCACTTT
j_call: TRBJ1-6
d_call: NA
clone_size: few
v_call: TRBV29-1

cdr3_aa: CASTPGEGTEAFF
cdr3_nt: TGTGCCAGCACACCAGGGGAGGGGACTGAAGCTTTCTTT
j_call: TRBJ1-1
d_call: NA
clone_size: NA
v_call: TRBV25-1

cdr3_aa: CASSPLTSGSRQYF
cdr3_nt: TGTGCCAGCAGCCCCCTTACTAGCGGGAGCAGGCAGTACTTC
j_call: TRBJ2-7
d_call: TRBD2
clone_size: NA
v_call: TRBV14

cdr3_aa: CASSLADSSNQPQHF
cdr3_nt: TGTGCCAGCTCACTTGCAGACTCTAGCAATCAGCCCCAGCATTTT
j_call: TRBJ1-5
d_call: NA
clone_size: NA
v_call: TRBV18

cdr3_aa: CASSQTRGIGYGTQYF
cdr3_nt: TGTGCCAGCAGCCAGACGAGGGGGATAGGATACGGTACGCAGTATTTT
j_call: TRBJ2-3
d_call: NA
clone_size: NA
v_call: TRBV4-2

cdr3_aa: CASSLKGASVNYNEQFF
cdr3_nt: TGTGCCAGCAGCTTAAAAGGGGCTAGCGTTAACTACAATGAGCAGTTCTTC
j_call: TRBJ2-1
d_call: NA
clone_size: NA
v_call: TRBV7-3

cdr3_aa: CAWSVPGHKSSYNSPLHF
cdr3_nt: TGTGCCTGGAGTGTACCGGGACATAAGAGCTCCTATAATTCACCCCTCCACTTT
j_call: TRBJ1-6
d_call: NA
clone_size: NA
v_call: TRBV30

cdr3_aa: CASSYSSSSFNEQFF
cdr3_nt: TGTGCCAGCAGTTACTCGAGTAGTTCGTTTAATGAGCAGTTCTTC
j_call: TRBJ2-1
d_call: NA
clone_size: once
v_call: TRBV6-5

cdr3_aa: CATSEAGTMSNQPQHF
cdr3_nt: TGTGCCACCAGTGAGGCCGGGACAATGAGCAATCAGCCCCAGCATTTT
j_call: TRBJ1-5
d_call: NA
clone_size: NA
v_call: TRBV24-1

cdr3_aa: CASSLGLAGSYFDTGELFF
cdr3_nt: TGTGCCAGCAGCTTGGGACTAGCGGGATCCTATTTTGACACCGGGGAGCTGTTTTTT
j_call: TRBJ2-2
d_call: TRBD2
clone_size: NA
v_call: TRBV5-4

cdr3_aa: CASSRGAGSNNEQFF
cdr3_nt: TGTGCCAGTAGCCGAGGCGCGGGTTCCAACAATGAGCAGTTCTTC
j_call: TRBJ2-1
d_call: NA
clone_size: NA
v_call: TRBV19

cdr3_aa: CASRPTGDNEQFF
cdr3_nt: TGTGCCAGCAGACCGACAGGCGACAATGAGCAGTTCTTC
j_call: TRBJ2-1
d_call: NA
clone_size: NA
v_call: TRBV2

cdr3_aa: CATSRVQGAPNEQFF
cdr3_nt: TGTGCCACCAGCAGAGTACAGGGGGCTCCCAATGAGCAGTTCTTC
j_call: TRBJ2-1
d_call: TRBD1
clone_size: NA
v_call: TRBV15